The source of this T cell receptor (beta chain) is a study of Ad26.COV2.S vaccination and SARS-CoV-2 variants. The treatment denotes: about 20 received Ad26.COV2.S at low or high dose, single or two shots; roughly 5 received placebo; per-sample allocation not given. All samples were drawn on day 63, counting from the first vaccine or placebo injection. Some clones are missing from TCRdb's copy, which holds only in-frame ones; the method was immunoSEQ multiplex PCR. This sample carries about 260,000 clones, around 88% of them seen once, and the ten largest clones take roughly 3%. Source: peripheral blood, taken in a trial of Ad26.COV2.S vaccine versus placebo. The receptor comes from a person between 18 and 65 years old who received the Ad26.COV2.S COVID-19 vaccine or a placebo.

The CDR3 DNA sequence: TGTGCCAGCTCACCATTCCCCGGGAACGAGCAGTACGTC. It is translated as CASSPFPGNEQYV. This sequence joins TRBV18 and TRBJ2-7, with D possibly TRBD2 on 5 matching bases. V was pared by 2 bases and J by 5 bases, with 10 bases between. Germline V gives CDR1 KGHSH, CDR2 LQKENI. The CDR3 totals 13 residues.